This record covers a single T cell receptor (beta chain). The antigen remains undetermined. Described treatment: approximately nine-day PBMC culture with coronavirus spike peptide pools or control peptides (ViraFEST assay). CD4+ T cells of the unexposed donor were collected before the COVID-19 pandemic (2011-2018). Unexposed donors' CD4+ T cells were tested against SARS-CoV-2 S/N and four cold-coronavirus spikes when cell numbers allowed. This sample was included in a study of vaccination and CD4 T cells after COVID-19. Across the whole study: Timing of post-vaccine sample collection was a median approximately 79 days after dose two, with a range of 14 to 241.

General study points: Convalescent patients gained a median 86.3% of their reactive clones only post-vaccination.

Trimming shortened V by 0 bases and J by 5 bases, and 4 bases separated the two germline ends. The CDR3 consists of 11 residues. Per the germline V gene, CDR1 is DFQATT and CDR2 is SNEGSKA (reference sequence). The Oncomine TCR Beta short-read assay was applied to DNA of cultured CD4+ T cells. TCRdb analysed the PCR reads with MiXCR anew, one entry per CDR3 protein. The sample lists 4,500 to 5,500 distinct CDR3 sequences; around 39% were seen once. Sequenced input: CD4+ T cells from blood, cultured in vitro. This TCR derives from a human donor in good health. This sequence joins TRBV20-1 and TRBJ2-5; D is undetermined. The CDR3 DNA reads TGCAGTGCTAGAGATCTTGAGACCCAGTACTTC. It codes for CSARDLETQYF.